Following are 13 T cell receptor beta chains from one sample sequenced in a study of blood T cell repertoires in COVID-19. The method was immunoSEQ multiplex PCR; TCRdb's version includes in-frame clones alone and lacks a portion of them. Among about 160,000 clones listed, roughly four fifths were seen once. The sample consisted of peripheral blood. These receptors originate from a man between 60 and 75 years old with active or convalescent COVID-19.

The genes are TRBV6-5 and TRBJ1-1; D gene uncertain. Germline CDR1 is MNHEY and CDR2 is SVGAGI. The germline V and J ends were trimmed by 9 bases and 1 base, with 15 bases remaining between them. The CDR3 spans 14 residues. In DNA form, the CDR3 reads TGTGCCAGTCGGGCCGGGGTCACGAACACTGAAGCTTTCTTT. Translation: CASRAGVTNTEAFF.

In DNA, the CDR3 is TGTGCCAGCAGTTTAAGTCCGGAGCGCTATGGCTACACCTTC. Protein sequence: CASSLSPERYGYTF. V and J are TRBV28 and TRBJ1-2; D remains ambiguous. Germline loops: CDR1 MDHEN, CDR2 SYDVKM. The CDR3 sequence is 14 residues long. With 2 bases removed from V and 4 bases from J, the gap between germline ends came to 11 bases.

V and J are TRBV5-1 and TRBJ2-2; 7 bases match TRBD2. Trimming removed 1 base from V and 6 bases from J; junction bases left unmatched: 9. Looked up from germline, CDR1 is SGHRS and CDR2 is YFSETQ. The CDR3 is 16 residues long. CDR3 DNA: TGCGCCAGCAGCTTGCTGGAGGGAGGGCCTTCCGGGGAGCTGTTTTTT. Translated, it gives CASSLLEGGPSGELFF.

The rearrangement uses TRBV4-2 and TRBJ2-7; 13 bases agree with TRBD2. This CDR3 is 16 amino acids long. J lost 3 bases, V lost 0 bases, and 2 bases had no gene match. Germline V gene sequence: CDR1 LGHNA, CDR2 YNFKEQ. CDR3 nucleotides: TGTGCCAGCAGCCAAGAACGGACTAGCGGGGGCTACGAGCAGTACTTC. This encodes CASSQERTSGGYEQYF.

The V and J genes are TRBV11-3 and TRBJ1-4; 9 positions match TRBD1. Germline lookup yields CDR1 SGHNT and CDR2 YENEEA. After removal of 5 bases from V and 5 bases from J, the junction contained 6 bases not matched to a gene. CDR3 length: 15 residues. CDR3 amino acids: CASSLGTGQNEKLFF. The CDR3 bases are TGTGCCAGCAGCCTAGGGACAGGGCAAAATGAAAAACTGTTTTTT.

This clone was found once. The chain has TRBV9 and TRBJ2-2, with 10 bases lining up with TRBD2. The CDR3 is 17 amino acids. The ends lost 3 bases at V and 4 bases at J; junction bases unmatched: 9. The germline V gene has CDR1 SGDLS and CDR2 YYNGEE. The CDR3 reads CASSASSGGPRTGELFF. CDR3 DNA sequence: TGTGCCAGCAGCGCATCTAGCGGGGGCCCCCGCACCGGGGAGCTGTTTTTT.

CDR3 sequence: CASSPGSGEQFF. The CDR3 region has the DNA TGTGCCAGCAGCCCGGGGTCCGGGGAGCAGTTCTTC. V gene TRBV12-3 or TRBV12-4 combines with J gene TRBJ2-1, with D possibly TRBD2 on 5 matching bases. V was trimmed by 6 bases and J by 10 bases, leaving 13 bases between them. This CDR3 is 12 amino acids long.

This clone turned up a few times. The chain joins TRBV15 to TRBJ2-1, with TRBD1 matching 9 bases. V trimming: 1 base; J trimming: 7 bases; junction bases outside the gene matches: 8. Germline lookup yields CDR1 LNHNV and CDR2 YYDKDF (reference sequence). CDR3 length: 16 residues. This CDR3 reads CATSRGVQGAYNEQFF. The CDR3 nucleotides read TGTGCCACCAGCAGAGGGGTACAGGGGGCTTATAATGAGCAGTTCTTC.

V and J are TRBV7-8 and TRBJ1-5; 9 bases line up with TRBD1. Germline V CDR1 and CDR2: SGHVS, FQNEAQ. The CDR3 runs to 16 residues. J lost 5 bases, V lost 0 bases, and 5 bases had no gene match. In nucleotides, the CDR3 is TGTGCCAGCAGCTTAGCAACAGGGGGCACTCATCAGCCCCAGCATTTT. Encoded protein: CASSLATGGTHQPQHF. Full variable domain (missing parts from reference TRBV7-8 and TRBJ1-5): GAGVSQSPRYKVAKRGQDVALRCDPISGHVSLFWYQQALGQGPEFLTYFQNEAQLDKSGLPSDRFFAERPEGSVSTLKIQRTQQEDSAVYLCASSLATGGTHQPQHFGDGTRLSIL.

The chain recombines TRBV29-1 with TRBJ1-2; D is possibly TRBD1 (6 bases). The CDR3 is 12 residues long. Germline V lookup: CDR1 SQVTM, CDR2 ANQGSEA. V was cut by 2 bases and J by 6 bases, with 10 bases left in between. The CDR3 spells CSVEWTANGYTF. In DNA form, the CDR3 reads TGCAGCGTTGAATGGACAGCCAATGGCTACACCTTC.

The chain recombines TRBV3-1 (or the pseudogene TRBV3-2) with TRBJ2-7; 7 positions agree with TRBD2. Germline loops: CDR1 LGHDT, CDR2 YNNKEL (reference sequence). V dropped 6 bases and J dropped 2; count of bases not matched to a gene: 7. CDR3 length: 14 amino acids. CDR3 DNA: TGTGCCAGCAGTACACCGGGACTAACCTACGAGCAGTACTTC. Residues: CASSTPGLTYEQYF.

The J gene is TRBJ1-3, the V gene TRBV21-1; the D call of TRBD1 is as the table states it, not checked on the DNA. TRBV21-1 is recorded as a pseudogene. This CDR3 comprises 18 residues. The CDR3 bases are TGTGCCAGCACCCCAAACAGGCAGGGATATAGTTCCGAAAACACCATATATTTT. As protein: CASTPNRQGYSSENTIYF.

The chain carries TRBV6-4 and TRBJ2-1, with 11 bases matching TRBD2. J gave up 8 bases and V 4 bases, and 4 bases lay outside the gene matches. The V gene's germline CDR1 is MRHNA and CDR2 SNTAGT. The CDR3 has 14 residues. In nucleotides, the CDR3 is TGTGCCAGCAGTGTTAGCGGGGGGGCCGATGAGCAGTTCTTC. Residues: CASSVSGGADEQFF.